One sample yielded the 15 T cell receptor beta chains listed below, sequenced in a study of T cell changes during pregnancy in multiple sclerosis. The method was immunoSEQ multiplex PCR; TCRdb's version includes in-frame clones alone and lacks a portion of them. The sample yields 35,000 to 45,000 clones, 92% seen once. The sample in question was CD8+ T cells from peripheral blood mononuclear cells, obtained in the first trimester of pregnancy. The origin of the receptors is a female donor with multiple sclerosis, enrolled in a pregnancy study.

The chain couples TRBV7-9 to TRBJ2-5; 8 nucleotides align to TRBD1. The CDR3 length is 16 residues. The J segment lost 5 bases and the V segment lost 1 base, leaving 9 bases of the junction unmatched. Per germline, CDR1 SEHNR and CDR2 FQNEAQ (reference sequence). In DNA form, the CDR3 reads TGTGCCAGCAGCTTAGTTCCGGGACAGGTGGTTGAGACCCAGTACTTC. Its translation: CASSLVPGQVVETQYF.

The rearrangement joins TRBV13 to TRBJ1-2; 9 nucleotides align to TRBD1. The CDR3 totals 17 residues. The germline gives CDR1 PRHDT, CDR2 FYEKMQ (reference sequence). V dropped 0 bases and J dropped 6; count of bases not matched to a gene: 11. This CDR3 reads CASSLGLYRGRNHGYTF. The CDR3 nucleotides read TGTGCCAGCAGCTTAGGCCTCTACAGGGGGCGCAATCATGGCTACACCTTC.

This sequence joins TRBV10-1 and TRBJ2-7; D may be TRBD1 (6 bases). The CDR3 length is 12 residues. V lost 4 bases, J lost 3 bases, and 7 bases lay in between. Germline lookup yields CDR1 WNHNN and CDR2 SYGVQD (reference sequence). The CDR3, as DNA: TGCGCCAGCAGTGGCAGGGGCTACGAGCAGTACTTC. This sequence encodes CASSGRGYEQYF.

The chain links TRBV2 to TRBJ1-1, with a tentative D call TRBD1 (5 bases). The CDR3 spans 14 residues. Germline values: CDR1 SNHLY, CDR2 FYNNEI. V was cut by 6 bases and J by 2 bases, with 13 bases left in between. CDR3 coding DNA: TGTGCCAGCAGGGGGGTCGGGGGAAACACTGAAGCTTTCTTT. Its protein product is CASRGVGGNTEAFF.

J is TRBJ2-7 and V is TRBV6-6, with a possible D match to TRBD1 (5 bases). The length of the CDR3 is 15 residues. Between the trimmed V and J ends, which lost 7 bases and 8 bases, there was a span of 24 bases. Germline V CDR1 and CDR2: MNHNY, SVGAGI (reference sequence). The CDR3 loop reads CASTLPGKPYWQQYF. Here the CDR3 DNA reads TGTGCCAGCACCCTCCCAGGGAAACCCTATTGGCAGCAGTACTTC.

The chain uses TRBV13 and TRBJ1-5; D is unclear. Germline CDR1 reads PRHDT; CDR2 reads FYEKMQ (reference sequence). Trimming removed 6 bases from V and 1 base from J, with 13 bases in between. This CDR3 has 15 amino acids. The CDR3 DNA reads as TGTGCCAGCAGTCCCGGTCCCGGGAGCAATCAGCCCCAGCATTTT. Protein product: CASSPGPGSNQPQHF.

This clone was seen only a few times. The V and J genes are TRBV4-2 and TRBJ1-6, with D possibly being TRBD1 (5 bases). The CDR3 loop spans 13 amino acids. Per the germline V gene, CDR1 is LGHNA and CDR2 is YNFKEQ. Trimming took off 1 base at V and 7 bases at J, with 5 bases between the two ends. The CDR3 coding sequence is TGTGCCAGCAGCCAAGGGGGCAATTCACCCCTCCACTTT. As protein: CASSQGGNSPLHF.

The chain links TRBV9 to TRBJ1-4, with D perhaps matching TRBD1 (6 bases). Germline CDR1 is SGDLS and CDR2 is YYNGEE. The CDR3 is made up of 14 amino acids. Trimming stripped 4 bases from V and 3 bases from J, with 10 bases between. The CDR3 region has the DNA TGTGCCAGCAGCCAACAGGGAGCTAATGAAAAACTGTTTTTT. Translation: CASSQQGANEKLFF.

This CDR3 is CASSEGPGVGNTIYF. CDR3 sequence (DNA): TGTGCCAGCAGTGAAGGTCCCGGGGTGGGAAACACCATATATTTT. The V and J genes are TRBV2 and TRBJ1-3; no firm D call. Germline V gives CDR1 SNHLY, CDR2 FYNNEI. The CDR3 contains 15 residues. The ends were cut back, 1 base at V and 4 bases at J, with 11 bases in the middle.

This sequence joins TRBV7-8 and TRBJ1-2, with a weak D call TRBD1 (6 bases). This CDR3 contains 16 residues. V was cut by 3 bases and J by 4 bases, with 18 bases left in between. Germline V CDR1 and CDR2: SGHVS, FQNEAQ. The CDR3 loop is CASSFMTGSIVYGYTF. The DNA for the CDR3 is TGTGCCAGCAGCTTTATGACAGGATCCATCGTCTATGGCTACACCTTC.

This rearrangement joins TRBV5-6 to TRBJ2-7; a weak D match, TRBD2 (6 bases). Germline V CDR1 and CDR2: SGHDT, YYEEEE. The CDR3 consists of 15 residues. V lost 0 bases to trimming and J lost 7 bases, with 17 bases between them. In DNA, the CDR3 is TGTGCCAGCAGCTTGGGAGGGGACGGCGCGGGGGAGCAGTACTTC. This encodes CASSLGGDGAGEQYF.

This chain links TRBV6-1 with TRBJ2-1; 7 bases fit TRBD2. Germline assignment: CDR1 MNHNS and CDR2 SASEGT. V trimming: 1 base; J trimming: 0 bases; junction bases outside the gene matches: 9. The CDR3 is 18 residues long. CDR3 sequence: CASSEVPTPGGSYNEQFF. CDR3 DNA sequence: TGTGCCAGCAGTGAAGTTCCAACCCCGGGGGGCTCCTACAATGAGCAGTTCTTC.

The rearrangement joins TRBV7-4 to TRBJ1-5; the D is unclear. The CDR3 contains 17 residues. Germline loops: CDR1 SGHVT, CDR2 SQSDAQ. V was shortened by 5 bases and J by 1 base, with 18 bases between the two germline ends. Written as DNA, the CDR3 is TGTGCCAGCAGCCCTATGGGTGGAGAGAACAGCAATCAGCCCCAGCATTTT. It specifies CASSPMGGENSNQPQHF.

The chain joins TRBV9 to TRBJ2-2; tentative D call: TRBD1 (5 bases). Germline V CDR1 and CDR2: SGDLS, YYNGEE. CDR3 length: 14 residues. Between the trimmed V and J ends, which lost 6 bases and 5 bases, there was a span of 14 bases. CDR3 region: CASTRPGNTGELFF. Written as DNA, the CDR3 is TGTGCCAGCACCCGGCCAGGGAATACCGGGGAGCTGTTTTTT. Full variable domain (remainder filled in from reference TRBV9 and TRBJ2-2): DSGVTQTPKHLITATGQRVTLRCSPRSGDLSVYWYQQSLDQGLQFLIQYYNGEERAKGNILERFSAQQFPDLHSELNLSSLELGDSALYFCASTRPGNTGELFFGEGSRLTVL.

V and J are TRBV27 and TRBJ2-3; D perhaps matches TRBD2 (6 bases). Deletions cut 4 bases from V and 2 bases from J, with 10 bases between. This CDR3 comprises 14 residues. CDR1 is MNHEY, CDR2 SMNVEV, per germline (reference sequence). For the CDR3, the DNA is TGTGCCAGCAGTTGGGGGGAACCCACAGATACGCAGTATTTT. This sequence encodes CASSWGEPTDTQYF.